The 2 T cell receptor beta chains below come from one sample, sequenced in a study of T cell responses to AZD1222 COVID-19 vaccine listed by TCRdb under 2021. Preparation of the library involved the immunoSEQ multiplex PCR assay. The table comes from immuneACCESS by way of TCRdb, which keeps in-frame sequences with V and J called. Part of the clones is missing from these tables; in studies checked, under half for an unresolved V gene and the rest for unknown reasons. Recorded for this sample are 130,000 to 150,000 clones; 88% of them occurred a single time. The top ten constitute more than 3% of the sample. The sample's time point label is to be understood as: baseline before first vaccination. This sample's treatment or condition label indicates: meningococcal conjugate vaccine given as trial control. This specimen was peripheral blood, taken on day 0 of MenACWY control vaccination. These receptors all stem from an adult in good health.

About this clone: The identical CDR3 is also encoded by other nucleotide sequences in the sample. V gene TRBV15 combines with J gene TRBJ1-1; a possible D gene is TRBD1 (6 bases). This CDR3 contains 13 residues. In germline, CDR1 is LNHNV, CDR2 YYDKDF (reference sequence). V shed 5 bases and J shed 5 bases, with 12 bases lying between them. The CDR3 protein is CATSETGLTEAFF. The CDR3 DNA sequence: TGTGCCACCAGCGAAACAGGGTTGACTGAAGCTTTCTTT.

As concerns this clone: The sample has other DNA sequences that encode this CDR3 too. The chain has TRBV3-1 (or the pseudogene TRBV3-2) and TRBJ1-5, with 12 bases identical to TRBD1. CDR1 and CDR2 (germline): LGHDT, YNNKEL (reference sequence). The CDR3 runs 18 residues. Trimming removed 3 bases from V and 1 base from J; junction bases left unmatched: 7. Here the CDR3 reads CASSHGTGGPPSNQPQHF. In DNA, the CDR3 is TGTGCCAGCAGCCACGGGACAGGGGGCCCTCCGAGCAATCAGCCCCAGCATTTT.